The rows below give T cell receptor beta chains drawn from one sample of a study of response to subunit inactivated influenza vaccine. TCRdb recomputed calls from the RT-PCR reads with MiXCR, one row per CDR3 protein. The repertoire holds fewer than 800,000 distinct CDR3 sequences, with 15% to 17% as singletons. The source material was PBMCs from blood, sampled less than 13 days after vaccination. These receptors were obtained from a man aged 50-59 years who received an inactivated influenza vaccine. Both conserved end residues are part of each CDR3. D genes are given only for firm matches. Size is omitted from some rows. Given values are once, few, many or a class for expanded clones.

j_call: TRBJ2-2; v_call: TRBV5-4; clone_size: .; d_call: .; cdr3_nt: TGTGCCAGCAGCCTCCAGGGGCAAAGAGGCGGGGAGCTGTTTTTT; cdr3_aa: CASSLQGQRGGELFF
j_call: TRBJ2-7; v_call: TRBV3-1; clone_size: .; d_call: TRBD2; cdr3_nt: TGTGCCAGCAGCCAAGGCCCGCCTGCGGGGACTAGCGTCTACGAGCAGTACTTC; cdr3_aa: CASSQGPPAGTSVYEQYF
j_call: TRBJ2-3; v_call: TRBV5-1; clone_size: .; d_call: .; cdr3_nt: TGCGCCAGCAGCTTGGGTGAGCTAGCTAGCACAGATACGCAGTATTTT; cdr3_aa: CASSLGELASTDTQYF
j_call: TRBJ2-7; v_call: TRBV20-1; clone_size: few; d_call: .; cdr3_nt: TGCAGTGCTAGAGATCCCCAACCCGGGATTCTAGGATGGGGATACGAGCAGTACTTC; cdr3_aa: CSARDPQPGILGWGYEQYF
j_call: TRBJ2-7; v_call: TRBV20-1; clone_size: .; d_call: TRBD1; cdr3_nt: TGCAGTGCTAAAACCTGGACAGGGCTCTACGAGCAGTACTTC; cdr3_aa: CSAKTWTGLYEQYF
j_call: TRBJ2-5; v_call: TRBV11-2; clone_size: few; d_call: .; cdr3_nt: TGTGCCAGCAGCTTAGAGAGGGGCAAGGGGACCCAGTACTTC; cdr3_aa: CASSLERGKGTQYF
j_call: TRBJ1-6; v_call: TRBV3-1; clone_size: few; d_call: .; cdr3_nt: TGTGCCAGCAGCCCCGGGTATGGGGGAAGTTCACCCCTCCACTTT; cdr3_aa: CASSPGYGGSSPLHF
j_call: TRBJ1-5; v_call: TRBV12-3/TRBV12-4; clone_size: many; d_call: .; cdr3_nt: TGTGCCAGCAGTTTAGACCCAAATCAGCCCCAGCATTTT; cdr3_aa: CASSLDPNQPQHF
j_call: TRBJ2-7; v_call: TRBV5-1; clone_size: few; d_call: .; cdr3_nt: TGCGCCAGCAGTGGCGGAGACTACGAGCAGTACTTC; cdr3_aa: CASSGGDYEQYF
j_call: TRBJ2-5; v_call: TRBV3-1; clone_size: .; d_call: .; cdr3_nt: TGTGCCAGCAGCCAAGGAGAGGTCCGGAGCCAAGAGACCCAGTACTTC; cdr3_aa: CASSQGEVRSQETQYF
j_call: TRBJ2-1; v_call: TRBV4-1; clone_size: few; d_call: .; cdr3_nt: TGCGCCAGCAGCCATGAGATGGGGGCAGGTGGAAATGAGCAGTTCTTC; cdr3_aa: CASSHEMGAGGNEQFF
j_call: TRBJ1-1; v_call: TRBV12-3/TRBV12-4; clone_size: few; d_call: .; cdr3_nt: TGTGCCAGCAGCGGGGCGAGGGGTCTCACTGAAGCTTTCTTT; cdr3_aa: CASSGARGLTEAFF
j_call: TRBJ2-7; v_call: TRBV29-1; clone_size: few; d_call: .; cdr3_nt: TGCAGCGTTGAATCCATCGGTAGCTCCTACGAGCAGTACTTC; cdr3_aa: CSVESIGSSYEQYF
j_call: TRBJ2-5; v_call: TRBV6-5; clone_size: .; d_call: .; cdr3_nt: TGTGCCAGCAGTTACGCAAACACCAAAGAGACCCAGTACTTC; cdr3_aa: CASSYANTKETQYF
j_call: TRBJ1-1; v_call: TRBV20-1; clone_size: .; d_call: .; cdr3_nt: TGCAGTGGGATGAAGGGAGGGGACTACACTGAAGCTTTCTTT; cdr3_aa: CSGMKGGDYTEAFF
j_call: TRBJ1-1; v_call: TRBV7-9; clone_size: few; d_call: .; cdr3_nt: TGTGCCAGCAGCTTAGAATTGGGGGTCACTGAAGCTTTCTTT; cdr3_aa: CASSLELGVTEAFF
j_call: TRBJ2-1; v_call: TRBV10-3; clone_size: few; d_call: TRBD2; cdr3_nt: TGTGCCATCAGTGCGTTAGCGGGGGGGCGTATTGAGCAGTTCTTC; cdr3_aa: CAISALAGGRIEQFF
j_call: TRBJ2-1; v_call: TRBV28; clone_size: few; d_call: TRBD2; cdr3_nt: TGTGCCAGCAGTTTGAATAGCGGGAGTAGGTATGAGCAGTTCTTC; cdr3_aa: CASSLNSGSRYEQFF
j_call: TRBJ2-1; v_call: TRBV20-1; clone_size: few; d_call: .; cdr3_nt: TGCAGTGCTAGAGAAGAGCGGTTCTACAATGAGCAGTTCTTC; cdr3_aa: CSAREERFYNEQFF
j_call: TRBJ2-1; v_call: TRBV5-5; clone_size: few; d_call: TRBD2; cdr3_nt: TGTGCCAGCAGCTCCGATAGCGGGAGGGTTCACGAGCAGTTCTTC; cdr3_aa: CASSSDSGRVHEQFF
j_call: TRBJ2-3; v_call: TRBV29-1; clone_size: .; d_call: .; cdr3_nt: TGCAGCGTTGGTCGAGCGTCTAGCACAGATACGCAGTATTTT; cdr3_aa: CSVGRASSTDTQYF
j_call: TRBJ2-1; v_call: TRBV7-3; clone_size: .; d_call: TRBD2; cdr3_nt: TGTGCCAGCAGCCCGCAGAGCGGGAGGCGCTACAATGAGCAGTTCTTC; cdr3_aa: CASSPQSGRRYNEQFF
j_call: TRBJ1-2; v_call: TRBV7-8; clone_size: .; d_call: .; cdr3_nt: TGTGCCAGCAGCTTAGCCGGCCTTGGGAACTATGGCTACACCTTC; cdr3_aa: CASSLAGLGNYGYTF
j_call: TRBJ2-5; v_call: TRBV7-2; clone_size: .; d_call: .; cdr3_nt: TGTGCCAGCAGCGTCCCACAGACGCAAGAGACCCAGTACTTC; cdr3_aa: CASSVPQTQETQYF
j_call: TRBJ2-1; v_call: TRBV7-9; clone_size: .; d_call: TRBD2; cdr3_nt: TGTGCCAGCAGGAAAAGGACTAGCGGGGGGGGCCATGAGCAGTTCTTC; cdr3_aa: CASRKRTSGGGHEQFF
j_call: TRBJ1-2; v_call: TRBV12-3/TRBV12-4; clone_size: few; d_call: TRBD1; cdr3_nt: TGTGCCAGCAGTGGAGGACAGGGTAACACCTTC; cdr3_aa: CASSGGQGNTF
j_call: TRBJ2-3; v_call: TRBV28; clone_size: .; d_call: TRBD2; cdr3_nt: TGTGCCAGCAGTTCACCAGGAAATAGCGGGAGTTGGGCAGATACGCAGTATTTT; cdr3_aa: CASSSPGNSGSWADTQYF
j_call: TRBJ2-7; v_call: TRBV7-6; clone_size: .; d_call: .; cdr3_nt: TGTGCCAGCAGCGCGCAGCAGGGGAACGAGCAGTACTTC; cdr3_aa: CASSAQQGNEQYF
j_call: TRBJ2-3; v_call: TRBV6-2/TRBV6-3; clone_size: few; d_call: TRBD2; cdr3_nt: TGTGCCAGCAGTTACACGACTAGCGGGAGGTCCGGAAATACGCAGTATTTT; cdr3_aa: CASSYTTSGRSGNTQYF
j_call: TRBJ1-1; v_call: TRBV7-2; clone_size: .; d_call: .; cdr3_nt: TGTGCCAGCAGCGTTCGGGACATAGCCTCGAACACTGAAGCTTTCTTT; cdr3_aa: CASSVRDIASNTEAFF
j_call: TRBJ2-7; v_call: TRBV12-3/TRBV12-4; clone_size: .; d_call: .; cdr3_nt: TGTGCCAGCAGTTTAGCGCTGACACGGGCGCGAGAGCAGTACTTC; cdr3_aa: CASSLALTRAREQYF
j_call: TRBJ2-1; v_call: TRBV20-1; clone_size: .; d_call: .; cdr3_nt: TGCAGTGCTAACAGGGCCTTCAATGAGCAGTTCTTC; cdr3_aa: CSANRAFNEQFF
j_call: TRBJ2-3; v_call: TRBV20-1; clone_size: .; d_call: .; cdr3_nt: TGCAGTGCTAGGACGACTGGCGGGGGCGATACGCAGTATTTT; cdr3_aa: CSARTTGGGDTQYF
j_call: TRBJ2-3; v_call: TRBV24-1; clone_size: .; d_call: .; cdr3_nt: TGTGCCACCAGTGATTTGACTTCTGTGCAGTATTTT; cdr3_aa: CATSDLTSVQYF
j_call: TRBJ2-7; v_call: TRBV7-6; clone_size: .; d_call: TRBD1; cdr3_nt: TGTGCCAGCAGCCCTGCAGGGGGTTTATCCTACGAGCAGTACTTC; cdr3_aa: CASSPAGGLSYEQYF
j_call: TRBJ2-7; v_call: TRBV7-2; clone_size: many; d_call: .; cdr3_nt: TGTGCCACCAGAGGTGGAGGGTACCCCTACGAGCAGTACTTC; cdr3_aa: CATRGGGYPYEQYF
j_call: TRBJ1-1; v_call: TRBV5-1; clone_size: few; d_call: .; cdr3_nt: TGCGCCAGCAGCATGGATGGACAGATGAACACTGAAGCTTTCTTT; cdr3_aa: CASSMDGQMNTEAFF
j_call: TRBJ2-1; v_call: TRBV19; clone_size: .; d_call: TRBD2; cdr3_nt: TGTGCCAGTAGTCACCAGGGGACTAGCGGGTACAATGAGCAGTTCTTC; cdr3_aa: CASSHQGTSGYNEQFF
j_call: TRBJ2-1; v_call: TRBV29-1; clone_size: many; d_call: .; cdr3_nt: TGCAGCGTTTTGACAGTAGGCCTGGGTGAGCAGTTCTTC; cdr3_aa: CSVLTVGLGEQFF
j_call: TRBJ2-1; v_call: TRBV24-1; clone_size: many; d_call: .; cdr3_nt: TGTGCCACCAGTGATTTGTCTGGGGCCCCCTACAATGAGCAGTTCTTC; cdr3_aa: CATSDLSGAPYNEQFF
j_call: TRBJ2-1; v_call: TRBV27; clone_size: .; d_call: .; cdr3_nt: TGTGCCAGCAGTTTATCGGGGGGGCATCCCTACAATGAGCAGTTCTTC; cdr3_aa: CASSLSGGHPYNEQFF
j_call: TRBJ1-4; v_call: TRBV10-2; clone_size: .; d_call: .; cdr3_nt: TGCGCCAGCAGCTACAGGGAAACTAATGAAAAACTGTTTTTT; cdr3_aa: CASSYRETNEKLFF
j_call: TRBJ2-7; v_call: TRBV5-1; clone_size: few; d_call: .; cdr3_nt: TGCGCCAGCAGCTTGGGGTATCCGCAGCCCCAGGGTTCGGCTTTCGAGCAGTACTTC; cdr3_aa: CASSLGYPQPQGSAFEQYF
j_call: TRBJ1-4; v_call: TRBV12-3/TRBV12-4; clone_size: many; d_call: .; cdr3_nt: TGTGCCAGCAGTTTGGGGGGGGCTAATGAAAAACTGTTTTTT; cdr3_aa: CASSLGGANEKLFF
j_call: TRBJ1-5; v_call: TRBV12-3/TRBV12-4; clone_size: .; d_call: .; cdr3_nt: TGTGCCAGCAGCGAATCGGGGGGGTCCCAGCATTTT; cdr3_aa: CASSESGGSQHF
j_call: TRBJ2-7; v_call: TRBV27; clone_size: .; d_call: .; cdr3_nt: TGTGCCAGCAGTTTATCGAGGGCTAGCTCCTACGAGCAGTACTTC; cdr3_aa: CASSLSRASSYEQYF
j_call: TRBJ1-1; v_call: TRBV7-8; clone_size: .; d_call: .; cdr3_nt: TGTGCCAGCAGCCCGAGGGAAGAGGGAGCTTTCTTT; cdr3_aa: CASSPREEGAFF
j_call: TRBJ2-7; v_call: TRBV12-3/TRBV12-4; clone_size: few; d_call: TRBD2; cdr3_nt: TGTGCCAGCAGTTACCAGGGACTAGCGGGAGGGAGGCACGAGCAGTACTTC; cdr3_aa: CASSYQGLAGGRHEQYF
j_call: TRBJ2-1; v_call: TRBV20-1; clone_size: few; d_call: .; cdr3_nt: TGCAGTGCTCCGGGACTCGGCAATGAGCAGTTCTTC; cdr3_aa: CSAPGLGNEQFF
j_call: TRBJ1-2; v_call: TRBV27; clone_size: .; d_call: .; cdr3_nt: TGTGCCAGCAGTCCCAGGACCGAGTCAAACTATGGCTACACCTTC; cdr3_aa: CASSPRTESNYGYTF
j_call: TRBJ2-1; v_call: TRBV29-1; clone_size: .; d_call: TRBD1; cdr3_nt: TGCAGCTCGAGTGCCCCCCTCCGGGACAGATACAATGAGCAGTTCTTC; cdr3_aa: CSSSAPLRDRYNEQFF
j_call: TRBJ2-5; v_call: TRBV20-1; clone_size: .; d_call: TRBD1; cdr3_nt: TGCAGTGCTAGGGAGAACAGGGGGCAAGAGACCCAGTACTTC; cdr3_aa: CSARENRGQETQYF
j_call: TRBJ1-5; v_call: TRBV30; clone_size: .; d_call: .; cdr3_nt: TGTGCCTGGAGTCCCGGTGATAGCAATCAGCCCCAGCATTTT; cdr3_aa: CAWSPGDSNQPQHF
j_call: TRBJ1-1; v_call: TRBV6-5; clone_size: few; d_call: .; cdr3_nt: TGTGCCAGCAGGCGGGAGGGCACTGAAGCTTTCTTT; cdr3_aa: CASRREGTEAFF
j_call: TRBJ2-7; v_call: TRBV11-2; clone_size: many; d_call: .; cdr3_nt: TGTGCCAGCAGCGCAGGGAGCTCCTACGAGCAGTACTTC; cdr3_aa: CASSAGSSYEQYF
j_call: TRBJ2-7; v_call: TRBV10-3; clone_size: .; d_call: TRBD1; cdr3_nt: TGTGCCATCAGGACACGGACAGGGGACGAGCAGTACTTC; cdr3_aa: CAIRTRTGDEQYF
j_call: TRBJ2-3; v_call: TRBV14; clone_size: few; d_call: .; cdr3_nt: TGTGCCAGCAGCTACCTGGGGCCCGACACAGATACGCAGTATTTT; cdr3_aa: CASSYLGPDTDTQYF
j_call: TRBJ2-5; v_call: TRBV9; clone_size: .; d_call: .; cdr3_nt: TGTGCCAGCAGCGTAGCTACTTCAGAGACCCAGTACTTC; cdr3_aa: CASSVATSETQYF
j_call: TRBJ2-7; v_call: TRBV5-1; clone_size: .; d_call: TRBD2; cdr3_nt: TGCGCCAGCAGCGGGGAGCGGGGGCCCTACGAGCAGTACTTC; cdr3_aa: CASSGERGPYEQYF